What follows are 27 T cell receptor beta chains derived from one specimen sequenced in a study of CD8+ T cells in alopecia areata. cDNA reverse transcribed from extracted RNA served as the sequencing template. Sequencing used immunoSEQ multiplex PCR; TCRdb keeps in-frame clones, though not all of them. The data contain roughly 180,000 clones, about 63% of them seen just once; the ten biggest clones take up 1.5% to 2%. This specimen consisted of CD4+ T cells sorted from blood, obtained at week 0. Source of these receptors: a human donor with alopecia areata.

V gene TRBV7-9 combines with J gene TRBJ1-1, with 8 positions matching TRBD1. V was clipped by 7 bases and J by 5 bases; unmatched bases: 21. The V gene's germline CDR1 is SEHNR and CDR2 FQNEAQ (reference sequence). The length of the CDR3 is 18 residues. CDR3 in amino acids: CASNSAGGFPTPRTEAFF. The CDR3 nucleotides read TGTGCCAGCAACTCCGCAGGGGGCTTCCCGACCCCAAGGACTGAAGCTTTCTTT.

This clone was seen a few times. The CDR3 nucleotides are TGTGCCAGCTCCTCCGGGGAGACCCAGTACTTC. It is translated as CASSSGETQYF. The rearrangement joins TRBV18 to TRBJ2-5; D ambiguous. CDR3 length equals 11 residues. Looked up from germline, CDR1 is KGHSH and CDR2 is LQKENI. With 6 bases removed from V and 5 bases from J, the gap between germline ends came to 7 bases.

The chain links TRBV25-1 to TRBJ2-5; 10 positions agree with TRBD1. Germline CDR1 is MGHDK and CDR2 is SYGVNS. The CDR3 is made up of 17 amino acids. Losses at the gene ends were 3 bases for V and 0 bases for J; bases not matched to a gene: 7. The CDR3, as DNA: TGTGCCAGCAGTGAGCCCGGGACAGGGGCGTACCAAGAGACCCAGTACTTC. This gives the protein CASSEPGTGAYQETQYF.

The chain has TRBV29-1 and TRBJ1-1, with 7 bases matching TRBD1. J was trimmed by 1 base and V by 7 bases; bases with no gene match: 6. CDR1 is SQVTM and CDR2 is ANQGSEA in the germline V gene. The CDR3 has 13 amino acids. DNA for the CDR3: TGCAGCGATATGGGACAGCCGAACACTGAAGCTTTCTTT. Translating gives CSDMGQPNTEAFF.

The table lists this clone with a count of one. This chain uses TRBV7-2 with TRBJ2-7; D gene ambiguous. V gave up 0 bases and J gave up 7 bases, with 4 bases separating them. This CDR3 spans 11 amino acids. Germline-derived CDR1 and CDR2 are SGHTA and FQGNSA. CDR3 DNA sequence: TGTGCCAGCAGCTTAGCGGGGGAGCAGTACTTC. Its protein product is CASSLAGEQYF.

This chain connects TRBV30 to TRBJ1-5; the D gene is possibly TRBD1 (5 bases). Trimming took 0 bases from V and 1 from J, leaving 16 bases between them. Germline-derived CDR1 and CDR2 are GTSNPN and SVGIG (reference sequence). This CDR3 spans 17 amino acids. CDR3 nucleotides: TGTGCCTGGAGTGTACAACTAGGCCAGGGAAGCAATCAGCCCCAGCATTTT. Its translation is CAWSVQLGQGSNQPQHF.

The genes are TRBV15 and TRBJ1-2; the D is unclear. This CDR3 has 14 amino acids. The germline gives CDR1 LNHNV, CDR2 YYDKDF (reference sequence). Trimming took 0 bases from V and 4 from J, leaving 9 bases between them. In nucleotides, the CDR3 is TGTGCCACCAGCAGAGATCAAGGCCCCTATGGCTACACCTTC. This translates into CATSRDQGPYGYTF.

This clone was recorded a few times. The chain couples TRBV30 to TRBJ2-3, with D hard to call. Trimming pared 1 base from V and 1 base from J, leaving 9 bases between. The germline V gene has CDR1 GTSNPN and CDR2 SVGIG (reference sequence). The CDR3 is 14 amino acids. DNA of the CDR3: TGTGCCTGGAGTGCGGGCAGGCGCACAGATACGCAGTATTTT. The encoded protein is CAWSAGRRTDTQYF.

This chain links TRBV5-1 with TRBJ1-1; D gene ambiguous. Germline CDR1 SGHRS, CDR2 YFSETQ. The V gene lost 3 bases and the J gene lost 1 base, with 7 bases spanning the gap. CDR3 length equals 13 residues. CDR3 sequence reads: CASSWRENTEAFF. The CDR3, as DNA: TGCGCCAGCAGCTGGAGGGAGAACACTGAAGCTTTCTTT. The complete variable domain, with remaining parts taken from reference TRBV5-1 and TRBJ1-1, reads KAGVTQTPRYLIKTRGQQVTLSCSPISGHRSVSWYQQTPGQGLQFLFEYFSETQRNKGNFPGRFSGRQFSNSRSEMNVSTLELGDSALYLCASSWRENTEAFFGQGTRLTVV.

This clone occurred a few times. V gene TRBV6-1 combines with J gene TRBJ2-3, with TRBD1 identical over 8 bases. The CDR3 length is 16 residues. Losses at the gene ends were 4 bases for V and 2 bases for J; bases not matched to a gene: 8. Germline loops: CDR1 MNHNS, CDR2 SASEGT. CDR3 coding DNA: TGTGCCAGCAGTGTCCAACAGGGGGTCCTCACAGATACGCAGTATTTT. Encoded protein: CASSVQQGVLTDTQYF.

The chain is built from TRBV29-1 and TRBJ2-3; no firm D call. This CDR3 contains 14 residues. V was pared by 8 bases and J by 2 bases, with 17 bases between. Per the germline V gene, CDR1 is SQVTM and CDR2 is ANQGSEA. CDR3 nucleotides: TGCAGCCACAGCAAAACAGTAGCCACAGATACGCAGTATTTT. The encoded protein is CSHSKTVATDTQYF.

V usage is TRBV7-2 and J usage is TRBJ2-5; the D gene is possibly TRBD2 (5 bases). This CDR3 has 11 residues. Germline CDR1 and CDR2: SGHTA and FQGNSA. Trimming took 5 bases from V and 10 from J, leaving 11 bases between them. CDR3 in amino acids: CASSPELVQYF. CDR3 coding DNA: TGTGCCAGCAGCCCTGAACTAGTCCAGTACTTC.

This sequence joins TRBV10-3 and TRBJ2-7; D could derive from TRBD1 or TRBD2 (5 bases each). CDR3 length equals 14 residues. CDR1 and CDR2 (germline): ENHRY, SYGVKD. The V gene lost 3 bases and the J gene lost 2 bases, with 11 bases spanning the gap. The CDR3: CAISERDVPYEQYF. As DNA, the CDR3 is TGTGCCATCAGTGAACGGGACGTTCCCTACGAGCAGTACTTC.

This clone appeared a few times. This sequence joins TRBV27 and TRBJ2-1, with TRBD1 matching over 8 bases. This CDR3 contains 17 residues. Germline CDR1 MNHEY, CDR2 SMNVEV (reference sequence). V trimming: 6 bases; J trimming: 6 bases; junction bases outside the gene matches: 16. CDR3 in amino acids: CASSSGTGKEGSNEQFF. CDR3 bases: TGTGCCAGCAGCTCCGGGACAGGCAAGGAGGGGTCCAATGAGCAGTTCTTC.

V usage is TRBV7-9 and J usage is TRBJ1-5, with TRBD1 matching 9 bases. V lost 1 base and J lost 6; bases outside the gene matches: 4. Germline CDR1 and CDR2: SEHNR and FQNEAQ (reference sequence). CDR3 length: 15 amino acids. The CDR3 nucleotides read TGTGCCAGCAGCTTAGGGGACAGGGATGGTCAGCCCCAGCATTTT. Amino acids: CASSLGDRDGQPQHF.

The V and J genes are TRBV29-1 and TRBJ1-1; no clear D gene. V lost 7 bases and J 0 bases, leaving 12 bases between the germline ends. Looked up from germline, CDR1 is SQVTM and CDR2 is ANQGSEA. The CDR3 is 13 amino acids. The CDR3 reads CSAGPILNTEAFF. The CDR3 region has the DNA TGCAGCGCTGGGCCGATCTTGAACACTGAAGCTTTCTTT. The full variable domain, in which reference TRBV29-1 and TRBJ1-1 provide the parts outside the CDR3, is SAVISQKPSRDICQRGTSLTIQCQVDSQVTMMFWYRQQPGQSLTLIATANQGSEATYESGFVIDKFPISRPNLTFSTLTVSNMSPEDSSIYLCSAGPILNTEAFFGQGTRLTVV.

The rearrangement uses TRBV5-1 and TRBJ2-5; weak D call: TRBD2 (5 bases). There are 13 residues in the CDR3. In germline, CDR1 is SGHRS, CDR2 YFSETQ. The V gene lost 0 bases and the J gene lost 7 bases, with 10 bases spanning the gap. CDR3 loop: CASSLGRDGTQYF. Here the CDR3 DNA reads TGCGCCAGCAGCTTGGGACGGGATGGGACCCAGTACTTC. Together with reference TRBV5-1 and TRBJ2-5, the CDR3 gives the full variable domain: KAGVTQTPRYLIKTRGQQVTLSCSPISGHRSVSWYQQTPGQGLQFLFEYFSETQRNKGNFPGRFSGRQFSNSRSEMNVSTLELGDSALYLCASSLGRDGTQYFGPGTRLLVL.

CDR3 loop: CASSVQTGGATQYF. The CDR3 coding sequence is TGTGCCAGCAGCGTTCAAACAGGTGGGGCCACGCAGTATTTT. The chain has TRBV9 and TRBJ2-3; D perhaps matches TRBD1 (5 bases). Germline-derived CDR1 and CDR2 are SGDLS and YYNGEE. V was cut by 2 bases and J by 9 bases, with 16 bases left in between. The CDR3 spans 14 residues.

This clone was seen a handful of times. V gene TRBV15 combines with J gene TRBJ1-5; no reliable D call. CDR1 LNHNV and CDR2 YYDKDF come from the germline V gene (reference sequence). This CDR3 is built from 15 residues. V lost 0 bases, J lost 5 bases, and 11 bases lay in between. CDR3 nucleotides: TGTGCCACCAGCAGAGATGAGACTGATGATCAGCCCCAGCATTTT. Protein product: CATSRDETDDQPQHF.

The chain combines TRBV11-3 with TRBJ2-7; perhaps D is TRBD1 or TRBD2 (6 bases each). This CDR3 has 16 amino acids. Germline V lookup: CDR1 SGHNT, CDR2 YENEEA. The ends were cut back, 5 bases at V and 0 bases at J, with 17 bases in the middle. For the CDR3, the DNA is TGTGCCAGCAGCCCACCGTGGGGGGCGAGCTCCTACGAGCAGTACTTC. The encoded protein is CASSPPWGASSYEQYF. Filled out from reference TRBV11-3 and TRBJ2-7, the complete variable domain reads EAGVVQSPRYKIIEKKQPVAFWCNPISGHNTLYWYLQNLGQGPELLIRYENEEAVDDSQLPKDRFSAERLKGVDSTLKIQPAELGDSAVYLCASSPPWGASSYEQYFGPGTRLTVT.

On this clone: Other DNA sequences within the sample encode an identical CDR3. The V call is TRBV5-1, the J call TRBJ1-1, with D unresolved. The V end lost 0 bases, the J end lost 1 base, and 7 bases lay between the germline ends. Per germline, CDR1 SGHRS and CDR2 YFSETQ. CDR3 length: 14 residues. CDR3 sequence (DNA): TGCGCCAGCAGCTTGGAGGCGGCGAACACTGAAGCTTTCTTT. It encodes CASSLEAANTEAFF. The entire variable domain, with the rest obtained from reference TRBV5-1 and TRBJ1-1, is as follows: KAGVTQTPRYLIKTRGQQVTLSCSPISGHRSVSWYQQTPGQGLQFLFEYFSETQRNKGNFPGRFSGRQFSNSRSEMNVSTLELGDSALYLCASSLEAANTEAFFGQGTRLTVV.

In this sample, this clone turned up a few times. The same CDR3 also results from other DNA sequences found in this sample. The chain employs TRBV29-1 and TRBJ1-1; D remains ambiguous. The ends were cut back, 4 bases at V and 1 base at J, with 4 bases in the middle. The germline V gene encodes CDR1 SQVTM and CDR2 ANQGSEA. This CDR3 has 11 amino acids. The CDR3: CSVGRNTEAFF. The DNA for the CDR3 is TGCAGCGTTGGTAGGAACACTGAAGCTTTCTTT.

Concerning this clone: The conserved phenylalanine or tryptophan is not found at the CDR3 terminus, so this likely reflects a read error. No DNA is shown, since the ends of the CDR3 on it are uncertain; the CDR3 is the one TCRdb lists. The chain combines TRBV28 with TRBJ1-1. Germline CDR1 MDHEN, CDR2 SYDVKM. Counting both end residues, the CDR3 totals 13 amino acids. The CDR3 loop reads CASRMYLRPRQEE.

The DNA for the CDR3 is TGTGCCTGGAGTTCATGGGGGGCGGTGGTGAACACTGAAGCTTTCTTT. As protein: CAWSSWGAVVNTEAFF. V and J are TRBV30 and TRBJ1-1; possibly TRBD1 for D (6 bases). CDR1 and CDR2 (germline): GTSNPN, SVGIG (reference sequence). There are 16 residues in the CDR3. With 2 bases removed from V and 0 bases from J, the gap between germline ends came to 16 bases.

The chain is built from TRBV7-9 and TRBJ2-2; the D is unclear. This CDR3 is built from 15 residues. The V and J ends lost 2 bases and 2 bases respectively, with 9 bases between them. Germline V CDR1 and CDR2: SEHNR, FQNEAQ (reference sequence). The CDR3 DNA follows: TGTGCCAGCAGCTTAATCGGGTACAACACCGGGGAGCTGTTTTTT. This codes for CASSLIGYNTGELFF.

A few counts support this clone. The chain links TRBV30 to TRBJ2-2; D possibly corresponds to TRBD1 (6 bases). V was shortened by 3 bases and J by 4 bases, with 15 bases between the two germline ends. Germline V gives CDR1 GTSNPN, CDR2 SVGIG (reference sequence). The length of the CDR3 is 15 residues. The CDR3 bases are TGTGCCTGGAGCCGATACAGGGCGGGCACCGGGGAGCTGTTTTTT. Protein product: CAWSRYRAGTGELFF.

The chain carries TRBV2 and TRBJ1-5; D possibly corresponds to TRBD1 (5 bases). The germline V and J ends were trimmed by 3 bases and 5 bases, with 11 bases remaining between them. Germline V gene lookup returns CDR1 SNHLY and CDR2 FYNNEI. The CDR3 covers 14 residues. The CDR3, as DNA: TGTGCCAGCAGTGACAGGGTTGGGGATCAGCCCCAGCATTTT. Its translation: CASSDRVGDQPQHF.